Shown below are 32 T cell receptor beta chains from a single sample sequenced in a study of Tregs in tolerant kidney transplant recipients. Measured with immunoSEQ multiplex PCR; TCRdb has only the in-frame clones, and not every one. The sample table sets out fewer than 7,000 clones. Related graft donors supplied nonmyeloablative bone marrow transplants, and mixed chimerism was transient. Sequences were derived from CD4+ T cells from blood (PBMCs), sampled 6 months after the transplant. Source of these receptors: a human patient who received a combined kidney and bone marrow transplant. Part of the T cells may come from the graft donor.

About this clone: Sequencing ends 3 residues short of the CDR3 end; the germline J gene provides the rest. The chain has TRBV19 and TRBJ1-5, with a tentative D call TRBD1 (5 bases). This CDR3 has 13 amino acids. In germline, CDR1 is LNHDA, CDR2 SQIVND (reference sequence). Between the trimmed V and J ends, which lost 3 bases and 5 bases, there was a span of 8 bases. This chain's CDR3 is CASSISGDQPQHF. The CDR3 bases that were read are TGTGCCAGTAGTATTTCGGGGGATCAGCCC.

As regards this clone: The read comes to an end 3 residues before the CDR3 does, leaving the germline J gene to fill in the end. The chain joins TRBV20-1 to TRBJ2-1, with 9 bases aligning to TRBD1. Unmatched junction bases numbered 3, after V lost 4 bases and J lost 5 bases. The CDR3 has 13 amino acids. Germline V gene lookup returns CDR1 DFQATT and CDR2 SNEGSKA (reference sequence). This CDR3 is CSATRDRDNEQFF. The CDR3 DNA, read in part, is TGCAGTGCTACCCGGGACAGGGACAATGAG.

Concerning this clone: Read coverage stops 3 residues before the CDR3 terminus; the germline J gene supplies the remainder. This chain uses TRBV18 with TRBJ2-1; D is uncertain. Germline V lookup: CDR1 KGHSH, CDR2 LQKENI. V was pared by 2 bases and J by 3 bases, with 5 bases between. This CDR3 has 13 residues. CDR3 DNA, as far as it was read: TGTGCCAGCTCACCAGTAAACTACAATGAG. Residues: CASSPVNYNE. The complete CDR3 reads CASSPVNYNEQFF.

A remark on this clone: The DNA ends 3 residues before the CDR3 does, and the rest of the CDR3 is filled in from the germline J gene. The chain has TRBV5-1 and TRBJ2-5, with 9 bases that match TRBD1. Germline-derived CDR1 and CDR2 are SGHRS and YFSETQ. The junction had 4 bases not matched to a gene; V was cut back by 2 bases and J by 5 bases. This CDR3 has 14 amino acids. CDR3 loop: CASSFRQGGETQYF. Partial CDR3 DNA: TGCGCCAGCAGCTTTCGACAGGGGGGGGAGACC.

CDR3 sequence: CSARDEGGGRNTEAFF. CDR3 DNA (partial): TGCAGTGCTAGAGATGAAGGGGGGGGACGCAACACTGAA. This chain connects TRBV20-1 to TRBJ1-1; weak D call: TRBD1 (6 bases). Sequencing ends 3 residues short of the CDR3 end; the germline J gene provides the rest. This CDR3 is built from 16 residues. The V end lost 0 bases, the J end lost 2 bases, and 16 bases lay between the germline ends. CDR1 is DFQATT, CDR2 SNEGSKA, per germline (reference sequence).

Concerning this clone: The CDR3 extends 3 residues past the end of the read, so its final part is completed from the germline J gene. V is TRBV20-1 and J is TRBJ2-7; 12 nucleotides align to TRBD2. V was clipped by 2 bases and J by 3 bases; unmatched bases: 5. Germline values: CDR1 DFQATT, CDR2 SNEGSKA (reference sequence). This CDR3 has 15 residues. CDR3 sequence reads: CSARQGTSGLYEQYF. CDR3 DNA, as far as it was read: TGCAGTGCTAGACAAGGGACTAGCGGGCTCTACGAG.

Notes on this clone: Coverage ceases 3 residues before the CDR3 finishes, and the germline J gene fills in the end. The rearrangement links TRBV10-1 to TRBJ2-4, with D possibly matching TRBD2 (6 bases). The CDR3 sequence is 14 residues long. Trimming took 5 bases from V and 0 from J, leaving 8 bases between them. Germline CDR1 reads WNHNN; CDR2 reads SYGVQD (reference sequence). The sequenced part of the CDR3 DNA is TGCGCCAGCAGTACCGGGGGAGCCAAAAACATT. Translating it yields CASSTGGAKNI. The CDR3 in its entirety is CASSTGGAKNIQYF.

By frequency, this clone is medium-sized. CDR3 DNA, as far as it was read: TGTGCCAGCAGCTTAATGATGGCAGAGACC. As protein: CASSLMMAET. The complete CDR3 reads CASSLMMAETQYF. This chain joins TRBV7-3 and TRBJ2-5; D uncertain. The CDR3 goes on 3 residues after the read ends, and that part is filled in from the germline J gene. The length of the CDR3 is 13 residues. The germline gives CDR1 SGHTA, CDR2 FQGTGA. Between the trimmed V and J ends, which lost 1 base and 4 bases, there was a span of 7 bases.

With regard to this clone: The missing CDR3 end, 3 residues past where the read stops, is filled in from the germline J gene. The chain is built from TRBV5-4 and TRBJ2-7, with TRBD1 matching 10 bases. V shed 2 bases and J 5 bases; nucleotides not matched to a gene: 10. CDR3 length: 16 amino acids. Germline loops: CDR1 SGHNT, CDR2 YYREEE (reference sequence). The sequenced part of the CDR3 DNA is TGTGCCAGCAGCTTCCCTCTGGGACAGGGGTTCGACGAG. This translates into CASSFPLGQGFDE. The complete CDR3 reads CASSFPLGQGFDEQYF. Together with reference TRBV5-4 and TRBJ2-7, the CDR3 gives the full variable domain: ETGVTQSPTHLIKTRGQQVTLRCSSQSGHNTVSWYQQALGQGPQFIFQYYREEENGRGNFPPRFSGLQFPNYSSELNVNALELDDSALYLCASSFPLGQGFDEQYFGPGTRLTVT.

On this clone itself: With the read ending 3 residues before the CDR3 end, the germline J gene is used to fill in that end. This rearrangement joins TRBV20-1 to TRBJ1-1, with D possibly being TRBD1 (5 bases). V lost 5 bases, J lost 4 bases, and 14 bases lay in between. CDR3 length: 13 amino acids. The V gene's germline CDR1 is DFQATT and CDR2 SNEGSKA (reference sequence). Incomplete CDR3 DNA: TGCAGTGCTTCAGGGTCCCTGGCCACTGAA. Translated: CSASGSLATE. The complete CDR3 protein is CSASGSLATEAFF.

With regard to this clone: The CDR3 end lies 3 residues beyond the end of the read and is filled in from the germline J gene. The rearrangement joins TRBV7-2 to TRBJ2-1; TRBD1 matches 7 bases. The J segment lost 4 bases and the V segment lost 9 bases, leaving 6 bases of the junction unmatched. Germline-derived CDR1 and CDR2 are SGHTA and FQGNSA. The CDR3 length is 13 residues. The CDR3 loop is CASEGQDYNEQFF. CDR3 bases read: TGTGCCAGTGAAGGACAGGATTACAATGAG.

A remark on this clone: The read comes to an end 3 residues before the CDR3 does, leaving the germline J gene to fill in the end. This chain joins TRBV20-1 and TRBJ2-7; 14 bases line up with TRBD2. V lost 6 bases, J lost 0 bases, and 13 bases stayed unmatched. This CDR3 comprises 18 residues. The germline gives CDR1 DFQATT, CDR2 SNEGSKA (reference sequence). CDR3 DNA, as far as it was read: TGCAGTGCATCAGGTCCCGGGACTAGCGGGAGTGGCTCCTACGAG. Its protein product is CSASGPGTSGSGSYE. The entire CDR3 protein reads CSASGPGTSGSGSYEQYF.

CDR3 protein: CASSQVYEQYF. The CDR3 bases that were read are TGTGCCAGCAGTCAGGTCTACGAG. V gene TRBV2 combines with J gene TRBJ2-7; unclear D gene. The CDR3 is cut off 3 residues early in the read; its end comes from the germline J gene. The V end lost 5 bases, the J end lost 3 bases, and 5 bases lay between the germline ends. Germline assignment: CDR1 SNHLY and CDR2 FYNNEI. The CDR3 has 11 amino acids. Looking up the rest from reference TRBV2 and TRBJ2-7 gives the full variable domain: EPEVTQTPSHQVTQMGQEVILRCVPISNHLYFYWYRQILGQKVEFLVSFYNNEISEKSEIFDDQFSVERPDGSNFTLKIRSTKLEDSAMYFCASSQVYEQYFGPGTRLTVT.

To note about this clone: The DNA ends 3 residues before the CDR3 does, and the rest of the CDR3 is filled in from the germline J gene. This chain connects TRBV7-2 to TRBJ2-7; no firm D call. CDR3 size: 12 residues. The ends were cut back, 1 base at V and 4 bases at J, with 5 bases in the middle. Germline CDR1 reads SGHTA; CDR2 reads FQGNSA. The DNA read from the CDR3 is TGTACCAGCAGCTTAGAAGGGTACGAG. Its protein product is CTSSLEGYE. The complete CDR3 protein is CTSSLEGYEQYF.

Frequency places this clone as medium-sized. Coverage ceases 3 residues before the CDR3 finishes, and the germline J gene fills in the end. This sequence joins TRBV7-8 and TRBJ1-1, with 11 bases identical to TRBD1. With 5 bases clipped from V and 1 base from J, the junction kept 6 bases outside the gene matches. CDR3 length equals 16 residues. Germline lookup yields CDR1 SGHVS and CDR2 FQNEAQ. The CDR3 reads CASSPTGTGGNTEAFF. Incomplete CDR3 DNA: TGTGCCAGCAGCCCAACCGGGACAGGGGGGAACACTGAA. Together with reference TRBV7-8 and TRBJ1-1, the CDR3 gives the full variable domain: GAGVSQSPRYKVAKRGQDVALRCDPISGHVSLFWYQQALGQGPEFLTYFQNEAQLDKSGLPSDRFFAERPEGSVSTLKIQRTQQEDSAVYLCASSPTGTGGNTEAFFGQGTRLTVV.

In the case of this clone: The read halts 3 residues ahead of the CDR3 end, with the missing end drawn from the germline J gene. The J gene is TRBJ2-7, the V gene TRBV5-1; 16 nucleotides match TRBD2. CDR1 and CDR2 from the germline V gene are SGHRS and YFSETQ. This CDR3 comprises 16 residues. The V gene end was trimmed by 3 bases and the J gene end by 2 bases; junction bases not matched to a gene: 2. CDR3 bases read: TGCGCCAGCAGCTCGGGGACTAGCGGGAGGGCCTACGAG. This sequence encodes CASSSGTSGRAYE. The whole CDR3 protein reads CASSSGTSGRAYEQYF. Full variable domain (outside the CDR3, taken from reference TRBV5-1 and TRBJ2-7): KAGVTQTPRYLIKTRGQQVTLSCSPISGHRSVSWYQQTPGQGLQFLFEYFSETQRNKGNFPGRFSGRQFSNSRSEMNVSTLELGDSALYLCASSSGTSGRAYEQYFGPGTRLTVT.

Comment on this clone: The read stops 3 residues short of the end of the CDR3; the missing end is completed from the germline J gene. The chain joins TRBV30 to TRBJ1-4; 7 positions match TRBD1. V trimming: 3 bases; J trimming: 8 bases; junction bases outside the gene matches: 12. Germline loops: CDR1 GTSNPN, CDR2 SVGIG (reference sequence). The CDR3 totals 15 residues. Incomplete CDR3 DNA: TGTGCCTGGAGAGATACCGGGACAGACTTCGAAAAA. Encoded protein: CAWRDTGTDFEK. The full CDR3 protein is CAWRDTGTDFEKLFF.

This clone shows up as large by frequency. The sequenced part of the CDR3 DNA is TGCGCCAGCAGTCGGACAGGGGACATT. This encodes CASSRTGDI. The entire CDR3 is CASSRTGDIQYF. The chain combines TRBV23-1 with TRBJ2-4; 9 bases map to TRBD1. With the read ending 3 residues before the CDR3 end, the germline J gene is used to fill in that end. TRBV23-1 is known as an ORF, though its function is uncertain. The CDR3 runs to 12 residues. The junction had 0 bases not matched to a gene; V was cut back by 4 bases and J by 8 bases.

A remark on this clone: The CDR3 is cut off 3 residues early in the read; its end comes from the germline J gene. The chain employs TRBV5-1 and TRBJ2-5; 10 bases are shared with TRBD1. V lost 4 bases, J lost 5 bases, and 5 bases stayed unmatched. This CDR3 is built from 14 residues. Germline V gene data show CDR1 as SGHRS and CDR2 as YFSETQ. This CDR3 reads CASSPGTGVETQYF. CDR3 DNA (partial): TGCGCCAGCAGCCCCGGGACAGGGGTTGAGACC. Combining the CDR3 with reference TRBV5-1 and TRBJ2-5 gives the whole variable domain KAGVTQTPRYLIKTRGQQVTLSCSPISGHRSVSWYQQTPGQGLQFLFEYFSETQRNKGNFPGRFSGRQFSNSRSEMNVSTLELGDSALYLCASSPGTGVETQYFGPGTRLLVL.

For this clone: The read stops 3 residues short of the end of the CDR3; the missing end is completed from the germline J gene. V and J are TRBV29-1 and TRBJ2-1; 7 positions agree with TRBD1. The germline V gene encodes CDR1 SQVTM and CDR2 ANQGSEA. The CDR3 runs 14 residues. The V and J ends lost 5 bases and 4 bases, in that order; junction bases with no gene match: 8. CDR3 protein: CSVPRGKGYNEQFF. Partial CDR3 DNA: TGCAGCGTTCCCAGGGGGAAGGGTTACAATGAG.

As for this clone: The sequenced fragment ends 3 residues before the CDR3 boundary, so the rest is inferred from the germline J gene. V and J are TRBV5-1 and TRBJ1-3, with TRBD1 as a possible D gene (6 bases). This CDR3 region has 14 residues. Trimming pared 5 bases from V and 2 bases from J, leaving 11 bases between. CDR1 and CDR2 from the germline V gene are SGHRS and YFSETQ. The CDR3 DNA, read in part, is TGCGCCAGCAGTTCAGGGGCCGCTGGAAACACC. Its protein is CASSSGAAGNT. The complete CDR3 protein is CASSSGAAGNTIYF.

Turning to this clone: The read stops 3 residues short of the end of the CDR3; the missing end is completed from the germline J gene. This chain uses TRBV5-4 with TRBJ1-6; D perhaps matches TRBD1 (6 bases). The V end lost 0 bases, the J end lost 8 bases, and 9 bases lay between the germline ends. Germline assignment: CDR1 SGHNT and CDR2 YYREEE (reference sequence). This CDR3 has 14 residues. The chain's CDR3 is CASSLAQGHSPLHF. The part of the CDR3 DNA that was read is TGTGCCAGCAGCTTGGCACAGGGACATTCACCC. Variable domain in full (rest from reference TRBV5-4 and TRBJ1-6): ETGVTQSPTHLIKTRGQQVTLRCSSQSGHNTVSWYQQALGQGPQFIFQYYREEENGRGNFPPRFSGLQFPNYSSELNVNALELDDSALYLCASSLAQGHSPLHFGNGTRLTVT.

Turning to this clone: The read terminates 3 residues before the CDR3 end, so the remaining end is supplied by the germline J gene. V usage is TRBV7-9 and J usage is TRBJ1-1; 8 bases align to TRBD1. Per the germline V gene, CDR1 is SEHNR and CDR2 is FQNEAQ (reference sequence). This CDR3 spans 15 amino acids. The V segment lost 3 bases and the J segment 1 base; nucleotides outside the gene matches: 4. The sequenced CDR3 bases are TGTGCCAGCAGCTTCGCACAGGGGGGGAACACTGAA. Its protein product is CASSFAQGGNTE. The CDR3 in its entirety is CASSFAQGGNTEAFF. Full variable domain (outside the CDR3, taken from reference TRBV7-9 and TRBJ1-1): DTGVSQNPRHKITKRGQNVTFRCDPISEHNRLYWYRQTLGQGPEFLTYFQNEAQLEKSRLLSDRFSAERPKGSFSTLEIQRTEQGDSAMYLCASSFAQGGNTEAFFGQGTRLTVV.

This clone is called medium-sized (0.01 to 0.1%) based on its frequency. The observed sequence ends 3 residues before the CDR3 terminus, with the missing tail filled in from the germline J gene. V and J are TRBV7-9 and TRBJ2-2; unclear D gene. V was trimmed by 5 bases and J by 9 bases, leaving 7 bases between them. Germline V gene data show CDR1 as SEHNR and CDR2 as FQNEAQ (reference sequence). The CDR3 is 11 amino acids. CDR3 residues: CASSPTRELFF. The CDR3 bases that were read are TGTGCCAGCAGCCCTACTCGGGAG.

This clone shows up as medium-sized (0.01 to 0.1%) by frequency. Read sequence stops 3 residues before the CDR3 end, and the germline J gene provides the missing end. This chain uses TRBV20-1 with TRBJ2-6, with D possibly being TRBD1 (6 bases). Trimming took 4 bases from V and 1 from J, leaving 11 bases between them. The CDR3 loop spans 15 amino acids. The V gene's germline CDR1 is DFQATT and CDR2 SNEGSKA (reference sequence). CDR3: CSAKKQGSGANVLTF. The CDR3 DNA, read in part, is TGCAGTGCTAAGAAACAGGGTTCTGGGGCCAACGTC.

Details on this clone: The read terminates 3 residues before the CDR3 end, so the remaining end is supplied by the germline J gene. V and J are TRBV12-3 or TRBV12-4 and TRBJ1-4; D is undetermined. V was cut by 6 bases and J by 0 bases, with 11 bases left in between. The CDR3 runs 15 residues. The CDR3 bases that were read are TGTGCCAGCAGCTTCTCCATAGCAACTAATGAAAAA. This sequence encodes CASSFSIATNEK. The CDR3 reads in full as CASSFSIATNEKLFF.

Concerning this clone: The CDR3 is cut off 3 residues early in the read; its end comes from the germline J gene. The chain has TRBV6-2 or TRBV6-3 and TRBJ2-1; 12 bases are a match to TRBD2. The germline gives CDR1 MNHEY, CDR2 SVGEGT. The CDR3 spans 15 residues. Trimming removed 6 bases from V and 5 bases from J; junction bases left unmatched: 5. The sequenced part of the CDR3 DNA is TGTGCCAGCAGAACTAGCGGGAGGCAGGACAATGAG. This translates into CASRTSGRQDNE. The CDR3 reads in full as CASRTSGRQDNEQFF.

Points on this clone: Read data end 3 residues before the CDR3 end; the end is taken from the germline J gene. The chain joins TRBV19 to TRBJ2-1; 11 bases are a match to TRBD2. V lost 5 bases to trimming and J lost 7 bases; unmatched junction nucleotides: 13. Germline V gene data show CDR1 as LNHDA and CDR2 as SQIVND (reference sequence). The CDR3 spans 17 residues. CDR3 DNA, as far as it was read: TGTGCCAGTAGTGGAGTTTATCTAACTAGCGGGAGAAATGAG. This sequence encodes CASSGVYLTSGRNE. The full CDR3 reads CASSGVYLTSGRNEQFF.

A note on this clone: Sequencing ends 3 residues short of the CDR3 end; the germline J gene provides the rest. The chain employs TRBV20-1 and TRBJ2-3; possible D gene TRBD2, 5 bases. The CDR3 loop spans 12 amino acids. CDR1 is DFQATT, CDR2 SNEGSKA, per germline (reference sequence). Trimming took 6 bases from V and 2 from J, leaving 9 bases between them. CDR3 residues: CSAQRLTDTQYF. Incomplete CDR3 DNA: TGCAGTGCCCAGCGGCTCACAGATACG.

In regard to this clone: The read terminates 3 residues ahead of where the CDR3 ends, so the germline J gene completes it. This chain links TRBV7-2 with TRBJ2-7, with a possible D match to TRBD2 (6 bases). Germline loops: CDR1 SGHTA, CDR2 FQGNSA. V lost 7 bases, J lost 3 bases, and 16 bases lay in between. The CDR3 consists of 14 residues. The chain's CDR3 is CASNGGAGNYEQYF. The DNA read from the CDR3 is TGTGCCAGCAACGGAGGGGCAGGGAACTACGAG.

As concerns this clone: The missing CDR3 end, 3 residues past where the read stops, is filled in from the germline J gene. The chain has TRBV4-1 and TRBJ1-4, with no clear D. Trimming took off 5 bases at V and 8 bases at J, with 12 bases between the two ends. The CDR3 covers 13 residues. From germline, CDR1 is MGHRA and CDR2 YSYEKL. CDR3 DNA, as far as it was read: TGCGCCAGCAGCTCAAAGGAAGGGGAAAAA. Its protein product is CASSSKEGEK. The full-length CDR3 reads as CASSSKEGEKLFF.

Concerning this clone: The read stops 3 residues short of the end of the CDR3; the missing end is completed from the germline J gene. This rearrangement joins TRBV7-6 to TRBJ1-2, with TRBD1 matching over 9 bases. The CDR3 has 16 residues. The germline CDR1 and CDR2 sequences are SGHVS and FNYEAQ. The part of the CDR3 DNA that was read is TGTGCCAGCAGCTTAGCGCTCCCCGGACAGGGGAGCGGC. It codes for CASSLALPGQGSG. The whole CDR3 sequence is CASSLALPGQGSGYTF.